The 4 T cell receptor beta chains listed next were all sequenced from one sample in a study of blood T cell repertoires in COVID-19. TCRdb keeps only in-frame clones here, not all; method: immunoSEQ multiplex PCR. The sample records under 300,000 clones, nearly 90% being singletons. Material for sequencing was PBMCs or T cells enriched from blood (not recorded which). The receptor set was obtained from a woman in her twenties or thirties who had recovered from COVID-19.

The chain couples TRBV6-5 to TRBJ2-3; 7 bases agree with TRBD2. The CDR3 runs to 15 residues. Trimming took 4 bases from V and 12 from J; bases not matched to a gene: 16. From germline, CDR1 is MNHEY and CDR2 SVGAGI. DNA of the CDR3: TGTGCCAGCAGTTCCTTGGGGACTATACCTGAGACCCAGTATTTT. Encoded protein: CASSSLGTIPETQYF.

This chain links TRBV5-1 with TRBJ2-2; D is uncertain. The CDR3 covers 14 residues. Germline CDR1 reads SGHRS; CDR2 reads YFSETQ. V was trimmed by 0 bases and J by 1 base, leaving 4 bases between them. The CDR3 protein is CASSLDLNTGELFF. DNA of the CDR3: TGCGCCAGCAGCTTGGATCTGAACACCGGGGAGCTGTTTTTT.

This clone was recorded at least ten times. This sequence joins TRBV5-1 and TRBJ2-6; the D gene is possibly TRBD1 (5 bases). CDR3 size: 15 residues. The germline gives CDR1 SGHRS, CDR2 YFSETQ. V lost 10 bases to trimming and J lost 0 bases, with 14 bases between them. The CDR3 sequence: CAREQGHSGANVLTF. The CDR3 coding sequence is TGCGCCCGAGAGCAGGGCCACTCTGGGGCCAACGTCCTGACTTTC.

The gene calls are TRBV5-1 and TRBJ2-5; 9 bases line up with TRBD2. Trimming took 2 bases from V and 5 from J; bases not matched to a gene: 10. The CDR3 sequence is 16 residues long. The germline gives CDR1 SGHRS, CDR2 YFSETQ. CDR3 protein: CASSFFLAGGEETQYF. CDR3 bases: TGCGCCAGCAGCTTTTTCCTGGCGGGAGGGGAGGAGACCCAGTACTTC.